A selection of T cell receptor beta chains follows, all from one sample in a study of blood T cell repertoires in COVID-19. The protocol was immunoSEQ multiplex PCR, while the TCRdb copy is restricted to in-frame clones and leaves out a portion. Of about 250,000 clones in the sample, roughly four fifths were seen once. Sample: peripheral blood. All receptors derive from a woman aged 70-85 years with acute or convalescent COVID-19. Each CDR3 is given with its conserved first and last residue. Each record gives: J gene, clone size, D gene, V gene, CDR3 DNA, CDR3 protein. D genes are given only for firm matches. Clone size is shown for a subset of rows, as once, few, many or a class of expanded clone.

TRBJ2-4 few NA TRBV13 TGTGCCAGCAGCCACACAGGGTTAGCCAAAAACATTCAGTACTTC CASSHTGLAKNIQYF
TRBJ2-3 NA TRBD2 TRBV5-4 TGTGCCAGCAGCTCGACTAGCGGGGGAACAGATACGCAGTATTTT CASSSTSGGTDTQYF
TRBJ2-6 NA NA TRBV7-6 TGTGCCAGCAGCCTACTTACCTCTGGGGCCAACGTCCTGACTTTC CASSLLTSGANVLTF
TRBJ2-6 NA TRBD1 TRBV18 TGTGCCAGCTCTCGGGGACAGGGGCACTCTGGGGCCAACGTCCTGACTTTC CASSRGQGHSGANVLTF
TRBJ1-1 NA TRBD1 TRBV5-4 TGTGCCAGCAGACTGTCGGAGACAGGGACGCGTTCTGAAGCTTTCTTT CASRLSETGTRSEAFF
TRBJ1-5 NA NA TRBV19 TGTGCCAGTAGTAAAAACCCTTCGACAGTAAGTCAGCCCCAGCATTTT CASSKNPSTVSQPQHF
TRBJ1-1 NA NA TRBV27 TGTGCCAGCAGTTTAGGGGCGGCAGTAGGGACTGAAGCTTTCTTT CASSLGAAVGTEAFF
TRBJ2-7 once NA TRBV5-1 TGCGCCAGCAGCCCGGGGGGGGACAGGGCCGACGAGCAGTACTTC CASSPGGDRADEQYF
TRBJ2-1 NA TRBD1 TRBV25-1 TGTGCCAGCAGTGAATCCGGGACAGAGTTCTACAATGAGCAGTTCTTC CASSESGTEFYNEQFF
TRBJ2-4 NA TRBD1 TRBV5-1 TGCGCCAGCAGCGCACGACAGGGAAAAAACATTCAGTACTTC CASSARQGKNIQYF
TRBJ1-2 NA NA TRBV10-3 TGTGCCATCAGTGAGTCCAGAGGGCAGGAAGGGGGCTACACCTTC CAISESRGQEGGYTF
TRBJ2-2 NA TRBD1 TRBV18 TGTGCCAGCTCCTCGGGACAGGGGGCCACCGGGGAGCTGTTTTTT CASSSGQGATGELFF
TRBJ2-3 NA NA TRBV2 TGTGCCAGCACCCAAACGGGGGGCCTATATAGCACAGATACGCAGTATTTT CASTQTGGLYSTDTQYF
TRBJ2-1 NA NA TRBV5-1 TGCGCCAGCAGCTTGCTCCCGACCCAGGGATTCCCCTACAATGAGCAGTTCTTC CASSLLPTQGFPYNEQFF
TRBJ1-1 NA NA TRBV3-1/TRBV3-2 TGTGCCAGCAGCCAACTACAGAGAGAAGCTTTCTTT CASSQLQREAFF
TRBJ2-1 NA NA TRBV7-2 TGTGCCAGCAGCTTAGGACAGGTAATAGGGAGTGAGCAGTTCTTC CASSLGQVIGSEQFF
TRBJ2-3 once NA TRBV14 TGTGCCAGCAGCCTATCGACCGGGTGGGATACGCAGTATTTT CASSLSTGWDTQYF
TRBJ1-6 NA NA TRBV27 TGTGCCAGCAGTTACGTGTCCGGGGGGGGATCACCCCTCCACTTT CASSYVSGGGSPLHF
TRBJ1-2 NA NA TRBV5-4 TGTGCCAGCAGCTCGAGGACCTACGGAGGCTATGGCTACACCTTC CASSSRTYGGYGYTF
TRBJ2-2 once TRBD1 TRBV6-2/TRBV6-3 TGTGCCAGCAGTTTTTCACATACAGGGGAAACCGGGGAGCTGTTTTTT CASSFSHTGETGELFF
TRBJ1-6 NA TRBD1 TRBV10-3 TGTGCCATCCACGGACAGGGAGATTCACCCCTCCACTTT CAIHGQGDSPLHF
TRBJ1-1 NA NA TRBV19 TGTGCCAGTAGTATAGACAGACTAAACACTGAAGCTTTCTTT CASSIDRLNTEAFF
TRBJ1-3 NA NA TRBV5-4 TGTGCCAGCTCCGTGTCAGGTTCTGGAAACACCATATATTTT CASSVSGSGNTIYF
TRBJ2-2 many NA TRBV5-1 TGCGCCAGCAGCTTGAGCCAGGGGAACACCGGGGAGCTGTTTTTT CASSLSQGNTGELFF
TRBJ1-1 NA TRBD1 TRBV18 TGTGCCAGCTCACCCGGACAGGTTAACACTGAAGCTTTCTTT CASSPGQVNTEAFF
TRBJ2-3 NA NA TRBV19 TGTGCCAGTAGTATCGGGTCAGCTAGCACAGATACGCAGTATTTT CASSIGSASTDTQYF
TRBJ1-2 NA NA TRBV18 TGTGCCAGCTCACCACCGATCAGGGCCTATGGCTACACCTTC CASSPPIRAYGYTF
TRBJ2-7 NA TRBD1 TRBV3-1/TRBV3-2 TGTGCCAGCAGTTCAGTTCCCGGGACAGAATACGAGCAGTACTTC CASSSVPGTEYEQYF
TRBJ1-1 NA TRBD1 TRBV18 TGTGCCAGCTCAGGACAGGGGTTATGGACTGAAGCTTTCTTT CASSGQGLWTEAFF
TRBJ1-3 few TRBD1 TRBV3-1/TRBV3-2 TGTGCCAGCAGCCAAGAATGGACAGGGATCTCTGGAAACACCATATATTTT CASSQEWTGISGNTIYF
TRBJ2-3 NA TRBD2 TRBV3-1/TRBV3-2 TGTGCCAGCAGCCGCGGGGGGATAACAGATACGCAGTATTTT CASSRGGITDTQYF
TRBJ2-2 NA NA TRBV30 TGTGCCTGGAGTGCCTCCAGCACCGGGGAGCTGTTTTTT CAWSASSTGELFF
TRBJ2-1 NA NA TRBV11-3 TGTGCCAGCAGCTTAGATGGGCGGGGTAGCAATGAGCAGTTCTTC CASSLDGRGSNEQFF
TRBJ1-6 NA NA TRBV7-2 TGTGCCAGCAGCTTAGTACAGGGCTCCTATAATTCACCCCTCCACTTT CASSLVQGSYNSPLHF
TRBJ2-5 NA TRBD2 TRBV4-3 TGCGCCAGCAGCCAAGGACTAGCCCCCCAAGAGACCCAGTACTTC CASSQGLAPQETQYF
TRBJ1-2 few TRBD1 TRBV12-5 TGTGCTAGTGGTTTGCCCCTGGGACAGGGCCCTTGCTTC CASGLPLGQGPCF
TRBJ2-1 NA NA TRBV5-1 TGCGCCAGCAGCTCAACAGGGACCTCCTACAATGAGCAGTTCTTC CASSSTGTSYNEQFF
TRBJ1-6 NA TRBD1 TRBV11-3 TGTGCCAGCAGCCCCGGGACAGGGGGCAATTCACCCCTCCACTTT CASSPGTGGNSPLHF
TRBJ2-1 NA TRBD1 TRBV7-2 TGTGCCAGCAGCCCCCCGGGACAGGTGGTCTACAATGAGCAGTTCTTC CASSPPGQVVYNEQFF
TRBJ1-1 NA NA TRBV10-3 TGTGCCATCAGTGAGTCGCGGGGTACGGACACTGAAGCTTTCTTT CAISESRGTDTEAFF
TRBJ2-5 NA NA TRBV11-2 TGTGCCAGCAGCTTAGCTTTAGGGAGGGAGACCCAGTACTTC CASSLALGRETQYF
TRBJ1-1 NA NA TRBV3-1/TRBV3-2 TGTGCCAGCAGCCAAGCCGCGGGCACTGAAGCTTTCTTT CASSQAAGTEAFF
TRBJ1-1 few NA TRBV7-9 TGTGCCAGCAGCTTCCGCAGGGATACTGAAGCTTTCTTT CASSFRRDTEAFF
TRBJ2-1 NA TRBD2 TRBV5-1 TGCGCCAGCAGCTTATACCGGACTAGCGCGGGATCCTACAATGAGCAGTTCTTC CASSLYRTSAGSYNEQFF
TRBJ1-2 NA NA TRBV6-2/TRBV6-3 TGTGCCAGCAGTTTTAGGGGTGGTGGCTACACCTTC CASSFRGGGYTF
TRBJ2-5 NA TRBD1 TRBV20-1 TGCAGTGCCCTGGACAGGGAGACCCAGTACTTC CSALDRETQYF
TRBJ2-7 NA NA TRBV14 TGTGCCAGCAGCCAAGGGACAGCTACCTACGAGCAGTACTTC CASSQGTATYEQYF
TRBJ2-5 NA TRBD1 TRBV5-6 TGTGCCAGCAGCTTCCGGGACAGGGGGTCGGAGACCCAGTACTTC CASSFRDRGSETQYF
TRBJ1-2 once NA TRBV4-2 TGTGCCAGCAGCCAAGGGCAGGGACTAACTATGGCTAACTATGGCTACACCTTC CASSQGQGLTMANYGYTF
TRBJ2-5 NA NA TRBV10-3 TGTGCCATCAGTGGGCAGGGGCAAGAGACCCAGTACTTC CAISGQGQETQYF
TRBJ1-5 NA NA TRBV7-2 TGTGCCAGCAGCTTCGAGGGGAGGGTCCAGCCCCAGCATTTT CASSFEGRVQPQHF